Given below is one TCR beta chain in context. Only a few counts were recorded for this clonotype. This receptor's antigen is unknown. No base-level quality is on record; no much larger clone is a single base apart. The library was generated by 5' RACE. The sequencer listed for this sample is Illumina HiSeq 2500. A second PCR of roughly 6 to 11 cycles was performed with a sample-barcoded 5' primer and a J-beta primer mix. A template-switch 5' adaptor carrying 12 random nucleotides introduced a unique molecular identifier onto each TCR beta cDNA molecule. At least 2.5 million CDR3-containing paired-end reads were obtained from each sample. All of the RNA was converted into first-strand cDNA using the Mint cDNA synthesis kit, with a TRBC-specific oligonucleotide serving as the primer. Following uracil-DNA glycosylase treatment, a first 18-cycle PCR with universal primers M1SS and BC2_uni_R was performed on all cDNA. Concerning the study's data processing: Each sample was normalized by randomly selecting 1 million high-quality reads, each carrying a distinct molecular identifier. Instead of being binned into consensus sequences, reads with shared molecular identifiers were discarded. MiTCR, run with a Q25 quality threshold and the strictest error-elimination algorithm, handled CDR3 identification, clonotype clustering and error correction. Lower-bound total TCR beta diversity was estimated with a nonparametric unseen species model using Euler transformation. In-frame beta chains were kept once TCRdb had trimmed the public reads at Q25 with fastp and called clones with MiXCR. Duplicate CDR3 protein sequences are folded into a single record with the most common DNA and genes. In this record, the V and J calls reflect TCRdb's handling and not the investigators' own analysis. The sample records 1,300,000 or so distinct CDR3 sequences, approximately 63% of which are singletons. Roughly 6.3% of the sample is in the top ten clones.

These data belong to a study of blood T cells in healthy people across ages (dated by TCRdb to between 2015 and 2016). Regarding the research as a whole: In model experiments, template switching captured about one uniquely barcoded TCR beta cDNA molecule for every two T cells. The study measured age-related changes in TCR beta repertoire diversity using deep sequencing normalized with unique cDNA molecular identifiers. The donors were divided into four age groups: young (average around 17 years), middle-aged (roughly 40), aged (about 56) and long-lived (around 80). Donors of different ages were randomly distributed across sequencing lanes to avoid experimental bias. For two donors (one aged 18 to 30 and one aged 80 or older), the study analyzed two additional independent replicas of 1 million unique cDNA reads from the same blood draw. The full study reports these points: Bulk unsorted PBMC profiling prevented conclusive comparison of naive and antigen-experienced compartments. The long-lived group showed more naive CD4+ T cells, fewer expanded clones and increased TCR diversity than the aged group, suggesting age selection. As age increased, observed TCR beta diversity per million T cells dropped in a roughly linear way, and a significant reduction was already evident by age 40. Observed TCR beta diversity correlated strongly with the percentage of naive T cells measured by flow cytometry. Total diversity estimates from one million sequenced T cells were considered lower bounds and underestimates. The CMV infection status of donors was not known, potentially confounding age-related changes in expanded clonotypes.

Systemically healthy Caucasian individuals from Russia, some 38 in total and aged roughly 6 to 100 years, were included as donors. Each donor gave about 9.7 milliliters of peripheral blood, drawn into EDTA-treated Vacutainer tubes. PBMCs were isolated by Ficoll-Paque density-gradient centrifugation, with at least 6 million obtained per sample. Total RNA was extracted from PBMCs with Trizol reagent, with at least 5.5 micrograms obtained per sample. For every donor, an aliquot of PBMCs went through flow cytometry to measure the percentages of naive CD45RAhigh/CD27high T cells. The cysteine opens and the phenylalanine closes a CDR3 of 15 amino acids. The CDR3 DNA has 45 bases and is translated from base 1. V loses 5 bases at its end and J loses 3 bases; junction bases beyond the gene matches: 3. In the germline V gene, CDR1 corresponds to SGHAT and CDR2 to FQNNGV.

The chain was built from TRBV11-2 and TRBJ2-1; 11 bases in between match TRBD2. Sequenced sample: blood. The TCR originated in a young man in good health. Here the CDR3 is given as CASSVSGGVYNEQFF. The DNA is TGTGCCAGCAGCGTTAGCGGGGGGGTCTACAATGAGCAGTTCTTC.